The rows below give T cell receptor beta chains drawn from one sample of a study of cytomegalovirus exposure and HLA in healthy donors. The assay was immunoSEQ multiplex PCR, and TCRdb's table has in-frame clones only and misses some. This table holds more than 45,000 clones, roughly 70% found once. Material: PBMCs. These receptors originate from an older woman in good health and CMV-seropositive. The CDR3 runs from the conserved cysteine through the conserved F or W. Fields, in order: D gene, J gene, V gene, clone size, CDR3 DNA, CDR3 protein. A D gene is named only where the DNA matches it firmly. Expanded clones are given a class, and other clones once, few, many or no size at all.

NA TRBJ1-1 TRBV7-9 NA TGTTCCAGCAGCTTAGACGGGGGAGCTTTCTTT CSSSLDGGAFF
TRBD2 TRBJ2-7 TRBV11-2 NA TGTGCCAGCAGGCAAATAGCGGGTACCTCCTACGAGCAGTACTTC CASRQIAGTSYEQYF
TRBD1 TRBJ1-5 TRBV2 NA TGTGCCAGCAGCCTCGGACAGGGCAATCAGCCCCAGCATTTT CASSLGQGNQPQHF
NA TRBJ1-2 TRBV5-4 few TGTGCCAGCAGCTTGTACGGTCAGGGAGGGTATGGCTACACCTTC CASSLYGQGGYGYTF
TRBD1 TRBJ2-4 TRBV5-8 few TGTGCCAGCAGCCGACAGGGACAGGGGGAAAACATTCAGTACTTC CASSRQGQGENIQYF
NA TRBJ2-2 TRBV5-1 NA TGCGCCACCTCGTCTGGGGGAGGCCCCGGGGAGCTGTTTTTT CATSSGGGPGELFF
TRBD2 TRBJ2-1 TRBV4-3 NA TGCGCCAGCAGCCAAGGGGGACTAGCGGGGGATTGGAATGAGCAGTTCTTC CASSQGGLAGDWNEQFF
NA TRBJ2-6 TRBV21-1 NA TGTGCCAGCAGCAAAGAGGGGAGACGCAGGGGCTCTGGGGCCAACGTCCTGACTTTC CASSKEGRRRGSGANVLTF
NA TRBJ2-3 TRBV5-4 NA TGTGCCAGCAGCCGGACAGACACAGATACGCAGTATTTT CASSRTDTDTQYF
NA TRBJ2-5 TRBV12-5 few TGTGCTAGTGGTCCCGGACAGAACCTCTTAGAGACCCAGTACTTC CASGPGQNLLETQYF
TRBD1 TRBJ1-2 TRBV7-2 NA TGTGCCAGCACCGCGGGACAGGGGATGGGAGGCTACACCTTC CASTAGQGMGGYTF
TRBD1 TRBJ2-1 TRBV4-3 NA TGCGCCAGCAGCCAATTCGCGGGACAGGGGGCGCGCACGTTGGGTAATGAGCAGTTCTTC CASSQFAGQGARTLGNEQFF
TRBD1 TRBJ2-2 TRBV6-7 NA TGTGCCAGCAGGCGACAGGGGGCTATCTGGGAGCTGTTTTTT CASRRQGAIWELFF
NA TRBJ1-3 TRBV9 once TGTGCCAGCAGCCCGGGGGGAAACACCATATATTTT CASSPGGNTIYF
NA TRBJ1-1 TRBV2 NA TGTGCCAGCAGTACCGGCGGACAGTCGTCTGCAGCTTTCTTT CASSTGGQSSAAFF
TRBD2 TRBJ2-1 TRBV5-6 NA TGTGCCAGCAGCGACCGACTAGCGGGGAGGTTGAATGAGCAGTTCTTC CASSDRLAGRLNEQFF
NA TRBJ2-7 TRBV10-2 NA TGCGCCAGCAGTGACGGAGGTCCTTCGGCCTACGAGCAGTACTTC CASSDGGPSAYEQYF
TRBD1 TRBJ2-7 TRBV5-6 few TGTGCCAGCAGCTCCCGGGGACAGGGAAACTACGAGCAGTACTTC CASSSRGQGNYEQYF
NA TRBJ1-1 TRBV7-2 NA TGTGCCAGCAGCTTGTCGCCTACATCGGGAACTGAAGCTTTCTTT CASSLSPTSGTEAFF
NA TRBJ2-7 TRBV7-6 NA TGTGCCAGCAGCCCCACTTTTGTAGACGAGCAGTACTTC CASSPTFVDEQYF
NA TRBJ1-2 TRBV28 NA TGTGCCAGCAGCCGGGTTGGACAAGTCTATGGCTACACCTTC CASSRVGQVYGYTF
NA TRBJ2-7 TRBV6-1 NA TGTGCCAGCAGTAGGGGGGGAGGATACGAGCAGTACTTC CASSRGGGYEQYF
NA TRBJ1-2 TRBV19 NA TGTGCCAGTACCCTCAAGGGAGAAGTGATTGGCTACACCTTC CASTLKGEVIGYTF
TRBD1 TRBJ1-1 TRBV2 once TGTGCCGTCAAGGAGACAGGGGGCACTGAAGCTTTCTTT CAVKETGGTEAFF
TRBD2 TRBJ2-7 TRBV9 NA TGTGCCAGCAGCGTACAGCCGGGGGGCGAGCAGTACTTC CASSVQPGGEQYF
TRBD1 TRBJ2-3 TRBV27 NA TGTGCCAGCAGTCTGGGACAGGGGCGAAGGGATACGCAGTATTTT CASSLGQGRRDTQYF
TRBD1 TRBJ1-3 TRBV19 NA TGTGCCAGTAGTCCCCAGGGACAGGGGTATGGAAACACCATATATTTT CASSPQGQGYGNTIYF
NA TRBJ1-2 TRBV2 NA TGTGCCAGCACAGGCACAGCTAACTATGGCTACACCTTC CASTGTANYGYTF
NA TRBJ2-5 TRBV10-3 NA TGTGCCATCAGCTTTACAGGAAAGCAAGAGACCCAGTACTTC CAISFTGKQETQYF
NA TRBJ1-2 TRBV5-1 few TGCGCCAGCAGCTTGGGGGCAGAGAACTATGGCTACACCTTC CASSLGAENYGYTF
TRBD1 TRBJ1-2 TRBV7-9 NA TGTGCCAGCAGCCCGACAGGGGGGTATGGCTACACCTTC CASSPTGGYGYTF
TRBD2 TRBJ2-3 TRBV19 NA TGTGCCAGTACCGACCCGTGGCGGGGGGGTGATACGCAGTATTTT CASTDPWRGGDTQYF
TRBD2 TRBJ2-7 TRBV27 once TGTGCCAGCACCTTGTCTAGCGGGGGGTCATACGGGCAGTACTTC CASTLSSGGSYGQYF
NA TRBJ2-7 TRBV7-6 once TGTGCCAGCAGCTTTGATCAGGGCACATACGAGCAGTACTTC CASSFDQGTYEQYF
TRBD2 TRBJ2-3 TRBV10-2 NA TGCGCCAGCAGTGATGAGCGGGGGGCCGGGGGTACGCAGTATTTT CASSDERGAGGTQYF
NA TRBJ1-5 TRBV4-2 NA TGTGCCAGCAGCCCCCTAGTAGGGGACAATCAGCCCCAGCATTTT CASSPLVGDNQPQHF
NA TRBJ1-2 TRBV5-6 NA TGTGCCAGCAGCTTGGCGGGTGGCTACACCTTC CASSLAGGYTF
NA TRBJ2-2 TRBV7-9 few TGTGCCAGCAGCATGTACAGGGACGCGAACACCGGGGAGCTGTTTTTT CASSMYRDANTGELFF
NA TRBJ1-2 TRBV2 NA TGTGCCAGCAGTGAGGGCAGGGCAAATGGCTACACCTTC CASSEGRANGYTF
NA TRBJ1-3 TRBV5-1 few TGCGCCAGCAGCTTAGGATCGACTACCCGGGGAAACACCATATATTTT CASSLGSTTRGNTIYF
NA TRBJ2-7 TRBV15 once TGTGCCACCAGCAGAAACCAACAGGGTAACGAGCAGTACTTC CATSRNQQGNEQYF